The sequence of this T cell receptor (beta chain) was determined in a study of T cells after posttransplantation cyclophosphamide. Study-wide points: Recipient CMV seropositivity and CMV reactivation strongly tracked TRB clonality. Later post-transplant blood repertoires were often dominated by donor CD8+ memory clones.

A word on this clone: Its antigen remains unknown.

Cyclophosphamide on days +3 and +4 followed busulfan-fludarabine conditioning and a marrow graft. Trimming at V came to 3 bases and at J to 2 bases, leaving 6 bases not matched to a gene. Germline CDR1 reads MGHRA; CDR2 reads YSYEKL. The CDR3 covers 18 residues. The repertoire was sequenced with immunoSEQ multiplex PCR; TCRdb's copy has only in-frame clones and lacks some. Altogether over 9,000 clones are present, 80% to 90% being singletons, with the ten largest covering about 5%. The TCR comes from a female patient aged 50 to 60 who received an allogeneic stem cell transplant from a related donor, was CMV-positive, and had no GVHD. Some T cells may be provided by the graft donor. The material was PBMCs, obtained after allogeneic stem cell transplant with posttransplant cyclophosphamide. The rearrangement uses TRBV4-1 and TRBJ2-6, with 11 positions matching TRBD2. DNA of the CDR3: TGCGCCAGCAGCCAGGCGGGACTAGCGGTTACTGGGGCCAACGTCCTGACTTTC. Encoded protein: CASSQAGLAVTGANVLTF.